These T cell receptor beta chains were read from a single sample in a study of cytomegalovirus exposure and HLA in healthy donors. Sequencing was performed with immunoSEQ multiplex PCR; in TCRdb, only in-frame clones are kept and a portion is missing. The data hold 75,000 to 90,000 clones, with roughly 77% observed a single time. The sequencing input was PBMCs. These receptors originate from a man in his fifties or sixties in good health and CMV-seronegative. CDR3s include the opening cysteine and the closing phenylalanine or tryptophan. A D gene is named only where the DNA matches it firmly. Size tells how often a clone was seen (once, few, many) or the class of an expanded clone, and some rows leave it out.

TRBJ1-6 . TRBV30 . TGTGCCCAAGGGGCCAGTAATTCACCCCTCCACTTT CAQGASNSPLHF
TRBJ1-2 . TRBV30 . TGTGCCTGGCCGACAGGAGCCGATGGCTACACCTTC CAWPTGADGYTF
TRBJ2-5 . TRBV19 . TGTGCCAGTAGTATAGGGGTGGACAGTCAAGAGACCCAGTACTTC CASSIGVDSQETQYF
TRBJ1-5 . TRBV9 . TGTGCCAGCAGCGTAGCAGACAGCCTAGATCAGCCCCAGCATTTT CASSVADSLDQPQHF
TRBJ1-1 . TRBV29-1 . TGCAGCGTTGGTACGTCCAGCACTGAAGCTTTCTTT CSVGTSSTEAFF
TRBJ1-2 TRBD1 TRBV5-6 . TGTGCCAGCAGCTTGGCCAGGGGGTACATCTATGGCTACACCTTC CASSLARGYIYGYTF
TRBJ1-2 . TRBV6-1 . TGTGCCAGCAGTGAAAGGGGATGGGACAAAAATGGCTACACCTTC CASSERGWDKNGYTF
TRBJ2-2 . TRBV15 . TGTGCCACCAGCGTCGACCTGGGACAACGAGTCACCGGGGAGCTGTTTTTT CATSVDLGQRVTGELFF
TRBJ1-2 . TRBV30 . TGTGCCTGGAGCGGACAGCCCTATGGCTACACCTTC CAWSGQPYGYTF
TRBJ2-7 . TRBV10-3 . TGTGCCATCAGAGGAGGGAACGAGCAGTACTTC CAIRGGNEQYF
TRBJ2-2 TRBD2 TRBV5-3 . TGTGCCAGAAGCTCCAGCGGGGGCCCGAACACCGGGGAGCTGTTTTTT CARSSSGGPNTGELFF
TRBJ1-1 . TRBV7-3 few TGTGCCAGCAGCTTAGCGGGGGATAACACTGAAGCTTTCTTT CASSLAGDNTEAFF
TRBJ1-2 TRBD1 TRBV27 . TGTGCCAGCAGTCCCCCGGGACAGGGGGCAATAGGCTACACCTTC CASSPPGQGAIGYTF
TRBJ1-1 TRBD1 TRBV5-1 . TGCGCCAGCAGCCAGGGGGCTGGCACTGAAGCTTTCTTT CASSQGAGTEAFF
TRBJ1-1 TRBD1 TRBV5-1 . TGCGCCAGCAGCTTGGCCGGGACAGGGGGCCTCACTGAAGCTTTCTTT CASSLAGTGGLTEAFF
TRBJ2-7 TRBD2 TRBV14 . TGTGCCAGCAGCCAAGCACTAGCGGGGGGCCCCCACGAGCAGTACTTC CASSQALAGGPHEQYF
TRBJ1-2 . TRBV7-9 . TGTGCCAGCACCCCGAGTGGGGACAATAACTATGGCTACACCTTC CASTPSGDNNYGYTF
TRBJ1-1 . TRBV30 once TGTGCCTGTTTGAGGATGCCGACTGAAGCTTTCTTT CACLRMPTEAFF
TRBJ2-7 TRBD2 TRBV7-9 . TGTGCCGGCGGGGGGTCCTACGAGCAGTACTTC CAGGGSYEQYF
TRBJ2-1 TRBD2 TRBV30 . TGTGCCTGGAGTGGAATACTAGCGGGGGCGTTTGAGCAGTTCTTC CAWSGILAGAFEQFF
TRBJ2-1 . TRBV19 . TGTGCCAGTAGCCAAGGACGGGGGTACAATGAGCAGTTCTTC CASSQGRGYNEQFF
TRBJ2-3 . TRBV6-1 . TGTGCCAGCAGTGAAGGGGGCAGGCCCACAGGCACGCAGTATTTT CASSEGGRPTGTQYF